A selection of T cell receptor beta chains follows, all from one sample in a study of cytomegalovirus exposure and HLA in healthy donors. Assay: immunoSEQ multiplex PCR; the TCRdb copy retains only in-frame clones and omits some. The sample lists around 200,000 clones, roughly four fifths occurring once. Material: PBMCs. Receptor source: a woman aged 25 to 39 in good health and CMV-seropositive. CDR3s include the opening cysteine and the closing phenylalanine or tryptophan. D genes are given only for firm matches. For some rows the clone size is stated as once, few or many, or as a class when expanded; others skip it.

j_gene: TRBJ1-1
d_gene: TRBD1
v_gene: TRBV28
abundance: -
CDR3nt: TGTGCCAGCAGCCTCCCCGGGACAGGGGTTGAAGCTTTCTTT
CDR3aa: CASSLPGTGVEAFF

j_gene: TRBJ2-3
d_gene: TRBD1
v_gene: TRBV5-1
abundance: -
CDR3nt: TGCGCCAGCAGCTTTGACTCAGGGGGAGATACGCAGTATTTT
CDR3aa: CASSFDSGGDTQYF

j_gene: TRBJ1-4
d_gene: -
v_gene: TRBV30
abundance: -
CDR3nt: TGTGCCTGCCCAGTCGGGGAGGGTAATGAAAAACTGTTTTTT
CDR3aa: CACPVGEGNEKLFF

j_gene: TRBJ1-4
d_gene: TRBD1
v_gene: TRBV6-1
abundance: -
CDR3nt: TGTGCCAGCAGGGACAGGGGTTGGACTAATGAAAAACTGTTTTTT
CDR3aa: CASRDRGWTNEKLFF

j_gene: TRBJ1-2
d_gene: -
v_gene: TRBV6-5
abundance: few
CDR3nt: TGTGCCAGCAGTTACTCGAGGGCTGCCTATGGCTACACCTTC
CDR3aa: CASSYSRAAYGYTF

j_gene: TRBJ1-2
d_gene: -
v_gene: TRBV9
abundance: -
CDR3nt: TGTGCCAGCAGCGTAGGGTCGAGAGGCTATGGCTACACCTTC
CDR3aa: CASSVGSRGYGYTF

j_gene: TRBJ2-7
d_gene: -
v_gene: TRBV29-1
abundance: few
CDR3nt: TGCAGCGTCCGAGCCTTTTCAGGTAACGAGCAGTACTTC
CDR3aa: CSVRAFSGNEQYF

j_gene: TRBJ2-7
d_gene: TRBD2
v_gene: TRBV7-9
abundance: -
CDR3nt: TGTGCCAGCAGCTTAGTAGGGAGGGCTTCATACGAGCAGTACTTC
CDR3aa: CASSLVGRASYEQYF

j_gene: TRBJ1-6
d_gene: -
v_gene: TRBV25-1
abundance: -
CDR3nt: TGTGCCAGCAGTGCCAGTGGTAATTCACCCCTCCACTTT
CDR3aa: CASSASGNSPLHF

j_gene: TRBJ1-2
d_gene: -
v_gene: TRBV9
abundance: -
CDR3nt: TGTGCCAGCAGCGCGACAGGAAATACTAACTATGGCTACACCTTC
CDR3aa: CASSATGNTNYGYTF

j_gene: TRBJ1-4
d_gene: TRBD1
v_gene: TRBV5-4
abundance: -
CDR3nt: TGTGCCAGCAGCTTGGGTGGGCAGGGGGCCTATGAAAAACTGTTTTTT
CDR3aa: CASSLGGQGAYEKLFF

j_gene: TRBJ1-3
d_gene: -
v_gene: TRBV9
abundance: -
CDR3nt: TGTGCCAGCAGCGTAGACCAGGTCGTAAACACCATATATTTT
CDR3aa: CASSVDQVVNTIYF

j_gene: TRBJ2-5
d_gene: -
v_gene: TRBV14
abundance: -
CDR3nt: TGTGCCAGCAGCCAAGACCCTGAGGAGACCCAGTACTTC
CDR3aa: CASSQDPEETQYF

j_gene: TRBJ1-2
d_gene: -
v_gene: TRBV19
abundance: -
CDR3nt: TGTGCCAGTAGTCTTGTCTCGAGGGACTATGGCTACACCTTC
CDR3aa: CASSLVSRDYGYTF

j_gene: TRBJ2-2
d_gene: -
v_gene: TRBV6-5
abundance: -
CDR3nt: TGTGCCAGCAGTCGGGCCGGGGAGCTGTTTTTT
CDR3aa: CASSRAGELFF

j_gene: TRBJ1-2
d_gene: -
v_gene: TRBV6-6
abundance: -
CDR3nt: TGTGCCAGCAGTTCCCGGATCAAGGGGTTCGGTGGCTACACCTTC
CDR3aa: CASSSRIKGFGGYTF

j_gene: TRBJ1-4
d_gene: -
v_gene: TRBV7-9
abundance: -
CDR3nt: TGTGCCAGCAGCTTCTTACTCAGGACAACTAATGAAAAACTGTTTTTT
CDR3aa: CASSFLLRTTNEKLFF

j_gene: TRBJ2-1
d_gene: TRBD1
v_gene: TRBV7-6
abundance: -
CDR3nt: TGTGCCAGCACCTCAACCCGGGACAGGTTCAATGAGCAGTTCTTC
CDR3aa: CASTSTRDRFNEQFF

j_gene: TRBJ1-6
d_gene: -
v_gene: TRBV5-6
abundance: -
CDR3nt: TGTGCCAGCAGCTTTTACAGGGATAATTCACCCCTCCACTTT
CDR3aa: CASSFYRDNSPLHF

j_gene: TRBJ1-4
d_gene: -
v_gene: TRBV19
abundance: -
CDR3nt: TGTGCCAGTAGCGCCCGGGACTGGGCTAATGAAAAACTGTTTTTT
CDR3aa: CASSARDWANEKLFF

j_gene: TRBJ2-7
d_gene: -
v_gene: TRBV25-1
abundance: -
CDR3nt: TGTGCCAGCAGTCGGGGGTCGAAGTACGAGCAGTACTTC
CDR3aa: CASSRGSKYEQYF

j_gene: TRBJ2-5
d_gene: TRBD2
v_gene: TRBV18
abundance: -
CDR3nt: TGTGCCAGCTCACCACTTGCAGCGGGGGTCCAAGAGACCCAGTACTTC
CDR3aa: CASSPLAAGVQETQYF

j_gene: TRBJ2-7
d_gene: TRBD2
v_gene: TRBV5-1
abundance: -
CDR3nt: TGCGCCAGCAGCCCGGGGGGAGCCTACGAGCAGTACTTC
CDR3aa: CASSPGGAYEQYF

j_gene: TRBJ1-5
d_gene: -
v_gene: TRBV19
abundance: -
CDR3nt: TGTGCCAGTAGTAACACCGGGAGCAATCAGCCCCAGCATTTT
CDR3aa: CASSNTGSNQPQHF

j_gene: TRBJ2-4
d_gene: TRBD1
v_gene: TRBV10-3
abundance: once
CDR3nt: TGTGCCATCAGTGAGGGGGGGGACAGGGGGAACATTCAGTACTTC
CDR3aa: CAISEGGDRGNIQYF

j_gene: TRBJ1-1
d_gene: -
v_gene: TRBV4-3
abundance: few
CDR3nt: TGCGCCAGCAGCCAAACTACAGGGATCGGGAACACTGAAGCTTTCTTT
CDR3aa: CASSQTTGIGNTEAFF

j_gene: TRBJ2-3
d_gene: TRBD2
v_gene: TRBV2
abundance: -
CDR3nt: TGTGCCAGCAGCCTCGTGGGGGGGAGTAGCACAGATACGCAGTATTTT
CDR3aa: CASSLVGGSSTDTQYF

j_gene: TRBJ2-1
d_gene: TRBD2
v_gene: TRBV7-7
abundance: -
CDR3nt: TGTGCCAGCAGCTCCGACCCATATAGCGGGAGATTGTCTATCAATGAGCAGTTCTTC
CDR3aa: CASSSDPYSGRLSINEQFF

j_gene: TRBJ2-7
d_gene: TRBD2
v_gene: TRBV19
abundance: -
CDR3nt: TGTGCCAGTACCGATAGCGGGGCATCCTACGAGCAGTACTTC
CDR3aa: CASTDSGASYEQYF

j_gene: TRBJ1-6
d_gene: -
v_gene: TRBV5-4
abundance: -
CDR3nt: TGTGCCAGCAGCTCCGAAAGACCGGCAGGTGGTTCACCCCTCCACTTT
CDR3aa: CASSSERPAGGSPLHF

j_gene: TRBJ2-7
d_gene: -
v_gene: TRBV11-2
abundance: few
CDR3nt: TGTGCCAGCAGCTTAGTTGGGGCCACCTACGAGCAGTACTTC
CDR3aa: CASSLVGATYEQYF

j_gene: TRBJ1-6
d_gene: TRBD1
v_gene: TRBV2
abundance: -
CDR3nt: TGTGCCAGCATGACAGGGGTTAATTCACCCCTCCACTTT
CDR3aa: CASMTGVNSPLHF

j_gene: TRBJ1-6
d_gene: TRBD1
v_gene: TRBV6-5
abundance: -
CDR3nt: TGTGCCAGCAGCGGACAGGGGAAGCCACCCCTCCACTTT
CDR3aa: CASSGQGKPPLHF

j_gene: TRBJ2-7
d_gene: -
v_gene: TRBV27
abundance: -
CDR3nt: TGTGCCAGCGCAGTAGGGGATAGTTTCTACGAGCAGTACTTC
CDR3aa: CASAVGDSFYEQYF

j_gene: TRBJ2-6
d_gene: -
v_gene: TRBV9
abundance: -
CDR3nt: TGTGCCAGCAGCGCCGCAGGGGCCCTAAACGTCCTGACTTTC
CDR3aa: CASSAAGALNVLTF

j_gene: TRBJ2-1
d_gene: TRBD1
v_gene: TRBV19
abundance: few
CDR3nt: TGTGCCACCATGACAGGGGGCATGTACAATGAGCAGTTCTTC
CDR3aa: CATMTGGMYNEQFF

j_gene: TRBJ2-3
d_gene: -
v_gene: TRBV7-8
abundance: -
CDR3nt: TGTGCCAGCTCAAAACACGGGCGCGGGGGCACAGATACGCAGTATTTT
CDR3aa: CASSKHGRGGTDTQYF